The 11 T cell receptor beta chains in this list originate from one sample, sequenced in a study of molecular identifiers for immune sequencing clone quantification. From the PCR reads, TCRdb called clonotypes with MiXCR, one entry per CDR3 protein. This table holds 300,000 to 350,000 distinct CDR3 sequences, about 21% found once. Sequenced material: naive CD8+ T cells from blood, with Jurkat cell RNA spiked in. Subset denoted: FACS-sorted CD8+CD4-CCR7+CD45RA+ naive T cells. The receptors derive from a human donor in good health. Some libraries in this study had Jurkat cell RNA spiked in.

This clonotype was seen ten or more times. The CDR3 region is CASSHPQGKTQYF. The CDR3 nucleotides read TGTGCCAGCAGCCATCCTCAGGGAAAGACCCAGTACTTC. The chain carries TRBV7-9 and TRBJ2-5, with TRBD1 as a possible D gene (5 bases). The CDR3 is made up of 13 amino acids. Germline lookup yields CDR1 SEHNR and CDR2 FQNEAQ (reference sequence). The V end lost 5 bases, the J end lost 6 bases, and 13 bases lay between the germline ends.

Remarks on this clonotype: This may come from a read error, since a much larger clone is one base off. The V gene is TRBV14, the J gene TRBJ2-2; the match to TRBD1 covers 8 bases. The CDR3 is 22 residues long. The germline CDR1 and CDR2 sequences are SGHDN and FVKESK. CDR3 DNA sequence: TGTGCCAGCAGCCAAGAGCCCGGAGTGACAGGGGAAGCGGGCCCTACGCCCGGGGAGCCGTTTTTT. Translation gives CASSQEPGVTGEAGPTPGEPFF. Full variable domain (missing parts from reference TRBV14 and TRBJ2-2): EAGVTQFPSHSVIEKGQTVTLRCDPISGHDNLYWYRRVMGKEIKFLLHFVKESKQDESGMPNNRFLAERTGGTYSTLKVQPAELEDSGVYFCASSQEPGVTGEAGPTPGEPFFGEGSRLTVL.

There are many counts of this clonotype. This chain connects TRBV20-1 to TRBJ1-1, with D maybe TRBD1 (5 bases). Germline V lookup: CDR1 DFQATT, CDR2 SNEGSKA (reference sequence). The CDR3 totals 13 residues. The DNA of the CDR3 is TGCAGCCCATTCGGACAATCAAACACTGAAGCTTTCTTT. Translation gives CSPFGQSNTEAFF.

This clonotype showed up many times. The rearrangement uses TRBV19 and TRBJ1-2; TRBD1 might be the D (5 bases). V was clipped by 5 bases and J by 7 bases, with 14 bases between them. This CDR3 is 13 amino acids long. From germline, CDR1 is LNHDA and CDR2 SQIVND (reference sequence). Here the CDR3 reads CASSPSRVVGYTF. CDR3 nucleotide sequence: TGTGCCAGTAGTCCAAGCAGGGTTGTTGGCTACACCTTC.

Comments on this clonotype: This may come from a read error, since a much larger clone is one base off. The V and J genes are TRBV29-1 and TRBJ2-1, with 8 nucleotides matching TRBD1. The CDR3 extends over 13 amino acids. The germline V gene encodes CDR1 SQVTM and CDR2 ANQGSEA. CDR3 in amino acids: CSGGQDFYNEQFF. DNA of the CDR3: TGCAGTGGGGGACAGGACTTCTACAATGAGCAGTTCTTC.

Concerning this clonotype itself: This may be a read error, as it is one base from a much larger clone. The chain has TRBV29-1 and TRBJ2-7; D call uncertain. CDR3 length: 13 residues. CDR1 SQVTM and CDR2 ANQGSEA come from the germline V gene. V was clipped by 0 bases and J by 0 bases, with 6 bases between them. The CDR3 nucleotides read TGCAGCGTTGAAGACAGGACCTCCTACGAGCAGTACTTC. This translates into CSVEDRTSYEQYF.

This clonotype has at least ten counts. The V gene is TRBV27, the J gene TRBJ2-3; D perhaps matches TRBD1 (6 bases). Germline lookup yields CDR1 MNHEY and CDR2 SMNVEV (reference sequence). The ends were cut back, 3 bases at V and 6 bases at J, with 19 bases in the middle. CDR3 length equals 16 residues. The chain's CDR3 is CASSFRTTLGADTQYF. The CDR3 nucleotides read TGTGCCAGCAGTTTCCGTACTACCCTGGGGGCCGATACGCAGTATTTT.

At least ten counts were recorded for this clonotype. The rearrangement uses TRBV28 and TRBJ2-7; D uncertain. Germline V lookup: CDR1 MDHEN, CDR2 SYDVKM. The CDR3 spans 16 residues. The V end lost 6 bases, the J end lost 4 bases, and 22 bases lay between the germline ends. The CDR3 loop reads CASRSPDPAPGYEQYF. In DNA, the CDR3 is TGTGCCAGCAGATCCCCAGACCCTGCGCCCGGGTACGAGCAGTACTTC.

This clonotype has at least ten counts. The V call is TRBV7-9, the J call TRBJ1-1; a possible D gene is TRBD1 (5 bases). Between the trimmed V and J ends, which lost 2 bases and 2 bases, there was a span of 6 bases. There are 13 residues in the CDR3. Germline assignment: CDR1 SEHNR and CDR2 FQNEAQ (reference sequence). The CDR3 loop is CASSLWDNTEAFF. The DNA of the CDR3 is TGTGCCAGCAGCTTATGGGACAACACTGAAGCTTTCTTT.

This clonotype was picked up a small number of times. The rearrangement links TRBV11-2 to TRBJ2-7, with D perhaps TRBD2 (6 bases). Per germline, CDR1 SGHAT and CDR2 FQNNGV. The CDR3 sequence is 17 residues long. Trimming left V 3 bases short and J 7 bases short, with 25 bases between. The CDR3 protein is CASSLGTRESVSWEQYF. The CDR3 bases are TGTGCCAGCAGCTTGGGGACCCGGGAGTCTGTTTCTTGGGAGCAGTACTTC.

Of note for this clonotype: A much larger clone differs from this one at a single base, so this may be a read error. This chain uses TRBV6-2 or TRBV6-3 with TRBJ2-4; D remains ambiguous. V shed 11 bases and J shed 8 bases, with 22 bases lying between them. The CDR3 runs to 14 residues. CDR1 is MNHEY and CDR2 is SVGEGT in the germline V gene. The CDR3: CAGTDDPIYDIQYF. The CDR3 DNA reads TGTGCCGGCACCGATGACCCTATTTACGACATTCAGTACTTC.